This TCR beta chain was identified during a study of blood T cell repertoires in COVID-19. In the study overall: Acute and convalescent COVID-19 specimens originated in the United States, Italy and Spain. PBMCs, B-cell-depleted T cells, or T cells provided the cDNA or gDNA that made up the material.

CDR1 SGHVS and CDR2 FQNEAQ come from the germline V gene. V lost 1 base and J lost 6, with 18 bases in between. The CDR3 runs 16 residues. How the authors handled the data: Nucleated cell counts were estimated from reference gene primer amplification. The protocol was immunoSEQ multiplex PCR, while the TCRdb copy is restricted to in-frame clones and leaves out a portion. The DNA was the basis for D and trimming; V, J and clone size are from that table. The sample contains approximately 190,000 clones, about nine tenths of which appear only once. The clonotype originates from a man aged 80 or over with acute or convalescent COVID-19. The chain uses TRBV7-8 and TRBJ1-2; weak D call: TRBD1 (5 bases). The sequencing sample was made of peripheral blood. Written as DNA, the CDR3 is TGTGCCAGCAGCTTAGTGGGACTTAAAGTGGTCGATGGCTACACCTTC. Translation: CASSLVGLKVVDGYTF. The variable domain in full, completed from reference TRBV7-8 and TRBJ1-2, reads GAGVSQSPRYKVAKRGQDVALRCDPISGHVSLFWYQQALGQGPEFLTYFQNEAQLDKSGLPSDRFFAERPEGSVSTLKIQRTQQEDSAVYLCASSLVGLKVVDGYTFGSGTRLTVV.